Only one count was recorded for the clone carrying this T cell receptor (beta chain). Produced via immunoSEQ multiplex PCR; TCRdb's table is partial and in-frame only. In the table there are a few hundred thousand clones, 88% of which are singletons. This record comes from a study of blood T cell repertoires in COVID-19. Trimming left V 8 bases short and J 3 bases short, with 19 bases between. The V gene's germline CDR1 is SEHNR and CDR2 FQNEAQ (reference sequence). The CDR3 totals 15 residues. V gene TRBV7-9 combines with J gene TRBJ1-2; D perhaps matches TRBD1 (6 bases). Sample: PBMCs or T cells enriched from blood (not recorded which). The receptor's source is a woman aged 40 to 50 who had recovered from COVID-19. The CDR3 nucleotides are TGTGCCAGCTCCCCGGGGGGCTTGGGAGACTATGGCTACACCTTC. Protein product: CASSPGGLGDYGYTF.